These 19 T cell receptor beta chains share one sample of origin, sequenced in a study of OX40 agonist ivuxolimab in advanced cancers. TCRdb's table, derived via immunoSEQ multiplex PCR, lists solely in-frame clones and lacks some. The sample carries around 32,000 clones, roughly nine tenths recorded once. The source material was CD4+ or CD8+ T cells sorted from blood, sampled in a trial of the OX40 agonist ivuxolimab. The source of these receptors is an adult with an advanced solid tumor such as melanoma, head and neck, liver or kidney cancer.

The CDR3 spells CASSEATGPTEAFF. The CDR3 coding sequence is TGTGCCAGCAGTGAAGCGACGGGGCCCACTGAAGCTTTCTTT. The chain recombines TRBV2 with TRBJ1-1, with D perhaps TRBD1 (5 bases). CDR1 is SNHLY and CDR2 is FYNNEI in the germline V gene. With 0 bases removed from V and 4 bases from J, the gap between germline ends came to 9 bases. This CDR3 has 14 amino acids.

The chain's CDR3 is CATSLTSAWYDTQYF. The DNA for the CDR3 is TGTGCCACCAGCTTGACTAGTGCGTGGTACGATACGCAGTATTTT. The J gene is TRBJ2-3, the V gene TRBV15; D is perhaps TRBD2 (6 bases). V was shortened by 5 bases and J by 6 bases, with 18 bases between the two germline ends. CDR3 length: 15 amino acids. Germline CDR1 is LNHNV and CDR2 is YYDKDF (reference sequence).

The CDR3 sequence is CASSLSAGEVNEQFF. DNA of the CDR3: TGTGCCAGCAGCTTATCGGCGGGGGAAGTCAATGAGCAGTTCTTC. The V gene is TRBV13, the J gene TRBJ2-1; 7 nucleotides align to TRBD2. Germline values: CDR1 PRHDT, CDR2 FYEKMQ (reference sequence). Trimming cost V 2 bases and J 6 bases; bases outside gene matches: 7. This CDR3 has 15 residues.

The chain has TRBV5-1 and TRBJ2-7, with TRBD1 matching 9 bases. The germline CDR1 and CDR2 sequences are SGHRS and YFSETQ. V gave up 4 bases and J gave up 4 bases; unmatched junction bases: 9. This CDR3 is 15 amino acids long. The CDR3 coding sequence is TGCGCCAGCAGCACAACCGGGACAGGGCTTTACGAGCAGTACTTC. It codes for CASSTTGTGLYEQYF.

V and J are TRBV5-1 and TRBJ2-7, with D tentatively TRBD1 (5 bases). Trimming took off 2 bases at V and 2 bases at J, with 11 bases between the two ends. The CDR3 runs 14 residues. Germline V gives CDR1 SGHRS, CDR2 YFSETQ. The DNA for the CDR3 is TGCGCCAGCAGCTTCGACAGTCAGGCCTACGAGCAGTACTTC. Translating gives CASSFDSQAYEQYF.

As DNA, the CDR3 is TGTGCCAGCAGCCAATCATCCCAGGGGGGGAACACTGAAGCTTTCTTT. It is translated as CASSQSSQGGNTEAFF. The rearrangement links TRBV16 to TRBJ1-1, with 7 bases that match TRBD1. The trim removed 0 bases at V and 1 base at J, leaving 5 bases unmatched. The CDR3 extends over 16 amino acids. The germline V gene has CDR1 KGHSY and CDR2 FQNENV.

The chain is built from TRBV19 and TRBJ1-5; 9 positions agree with TRBD1. The germline gives CDR1 LNHDA, CDR2 SQIVND (reference sequence). CDR3 length: 17 residues. V lost 6 bases to trimming and J lost 2 bases; unmatched junction nucleotides: 11. The CDR3 reads CASRVVGQGTGNQPQHF. CDR3 nucleotide sequence: TGTGCCAGTAGGGTCGTAGGACAGGGGACGGGCAATCAGCCCCAGCATTTT.

The chain uses TRBV19 and TRBJ1-4; tentative D call: TRBD1 (6 bases). The V and J ends lost 8 bases and 0 bases respectively, with 19 bases between them. The CDR3 length is 17 residues. CDR1 and CDR2 (germline): LNHDA, SQIVND (reference sequence). CDR3 in DNA: TGTGCCAGTTTCGATTGGACAGCAACTGCAACTAATGAAAAACTGTTTTTT. It is translated as CASFDWTATATNEKLFF.

Only a few counts were recorded for this clone. CDR3 nucleotide sequence: TGCGCCAGCAGCCAAGATAAGGCGGGGGGGCTAAGAGAGCAGTTCTTC. This sequence encodes CASSQDKAGGLREQFF. The V and J genes are TRBV4-1 and TRBJ2-1, with 9 bases that match TRBD2. The V and J ends lost 0 bases and 10 bases, in that order; junction bases with no gene match: 10. The germline V gene encodes CDR1 MGHRA and CDR2 YSYEKL. CDR3 size: 16 residues.

The rearrangement joins TRBV2 to TRBJ2-1; 7 bases line up with TRBD2. V lost 6 bases and J lost 3; bases outside the gene matches: 8. The CDR3 has 15 amino acids. The germline V gene has CDR1 SNHLY and CDR2 FYNNEI. The CDR3 DNA follows: TGTGCCAGCAGCGCCTTCCGGGGGGTCTACAATGAGCAGTTCTTC. It encodes CASSAFRGVYNEQFF.

This clone was counted once. The chain combines TRBV27 with TRBJ2-7; D gene uncertain. The CDR3 extends over 13 amino acids. Trimming cost V 3 bases and J 3 bases, with 9 bases left between them. The germline CDR1 and CDR2 sequences are MNHEY and SMNVEV (reference sequence). The CDR3 spells CASSLAMNYEQYF. The CDR3 coding sequence is TGTGCCAGCAGTTTGGCTATGAACTACGAGCAGTACTTC.

The chain combines TRBV19 with TRBJ2-2; D possibly uses TRBD1 or TRBD2 (5 bases each). Germline V gene data show CDR1 as LNHDA and CDR2 as SQIVND (reference sequence). The CDR3 is 14 amino acids. Trimming took 4 bases from V and 3 from J, leaving 9 bases between them. CDR3 sequence reads: CASSRGVDTGELFF. The CDR3 DNA sequence: TGTGCCAGTAGTAGAGGGGTGGACACCGGGGAGCTGTTTTTT. Together with reference TRBV19 and TRBJ2-2, the CDR3 gives the full variable domain: DGGITQSPKYLFRKEGQNVTLSCEQNLNHDAMYWYRQDPGQGLRLIYYSQIVNDFQKGDIAEGYSVSREKKESFPLTVTSAQKNPTAFYLCASSRGVDTGELFFGEGSRLTVL.

The rearrangement uses TRBV7-9 and TRBJ2-5; no clear D. The CDR3 is made up of 13 amino acids. The V gene lost 6 bases and the J gene lost 0 bases, with 8 bases spanning the gap. CDR1 and CDR2 from the germline V gene are SEHNR and FQNEAQ (reference sequence). The CDR3 is CASSSMYQETQYF. The CDR3 DNA reads as TGTGCCAGCAGTTCGATGTACCAAGAGACCCAGTACTTC.

This clone showed up just once. This rearrangement joins TRBV11-1 to TRBJ2-3; 10 nucleotides align to TRBD2. This CDR3 has 14 residues. Trimming at V came to 8 bases and at J to 0 bases, leaving 2 bases not matched to a gene. Germline values: CDR1 SGHAT, CDR2 FQDESV (reference sequence). Here the CDR3 DNA reads TGTGCCAGCGTTAGCGGGGGGAGCACAGATACGCAGTATTTT. It encodes CASVSGGSTDTQYF.

This clone is a singleton in its sample. V gene TRBV4-1 combines with J gene TRBJ2-1; possibly TRBD2 for D (6 bases). This CDR3 comprises 14 residues. V lost 0 bases and J lost 7, with 10 bases in between. From germline, CDR1 is MGHRA and CDR2 YSYEKL. The CDR3 loop is CASSQDGGWNEQFF. For the CDR3, the DNA is TGCGCCAGCAGCCAAGATGGGGGGTGGAATGAGCAGTTCTTC.

V and J are TRBV7-6 and TRBJ2-5, with 10 bases lining up with TRBD2. V was clipped by 5 bases and J by 1 base; unmatched bases: 7. Looked up from germline, CDR1 is SGHVS and CDR2 is FNYEAQ. The CDR3 loop spans 16 amino acids. The CDR3 nucleotides are TGTGCCAGCAGCAGTACTAGCGGGGAGTTCCAAGAGACCCAGTACTTC. The encoded protein is CASSSTSGEFQETQYF.

The chain combines TRBV18 with TRBJ1-1, with D tentatively TRBD1 (6 bases). The CDR3 totals 15 residues. Germline CDR1 reads KGHSH; CDR2 reads LQKENI. V shed 4 bases and J shed 3 bases, with 15 bases lying between them. The CDR3 sequence is CASSLEQGHDTEAFF. The CDR3 bases are TGTGCCAGCTCACTCGAACAGGGTCACGACACTGAAGCTTTCTTT.

The V call is TRBV4-1, the J call TRBJ2-1; TRBD1 aligns across 7 bases. Looked up from germline, CDR1 is MGHRA and CDR2 is YSYEKL. The CDR3 runs to 16 residues. The ends lost 3 bases at V and 5 bases at J; junction bases unmatched: 10. The CDR3 DNA follows: TGCGCCAGCAGCCATCTCCTGGGACAGTTAAACAATGAGCAGTTCTTC. Amino acid sequence: CASSHLLGQLNNEQFF.

This clone appeared once. CDR3 sequence: CAWSVNRDEQYF. Here the CDR3 DNA reads TGTGCCTGGAGTGTCAACAGGGACGAGCAGTACTTC. The rearrangement links TRBV30 to TRBJ2-5; perhaps TRBD1 as D (6 bases). The better agreement between TRBJ2-7 and the DNA end casts doubt on the J call. CDR1 GTSNPN and CDR2 SVGIG come from the germline V gene (reference sequence). The CDR3 has 12 residues.